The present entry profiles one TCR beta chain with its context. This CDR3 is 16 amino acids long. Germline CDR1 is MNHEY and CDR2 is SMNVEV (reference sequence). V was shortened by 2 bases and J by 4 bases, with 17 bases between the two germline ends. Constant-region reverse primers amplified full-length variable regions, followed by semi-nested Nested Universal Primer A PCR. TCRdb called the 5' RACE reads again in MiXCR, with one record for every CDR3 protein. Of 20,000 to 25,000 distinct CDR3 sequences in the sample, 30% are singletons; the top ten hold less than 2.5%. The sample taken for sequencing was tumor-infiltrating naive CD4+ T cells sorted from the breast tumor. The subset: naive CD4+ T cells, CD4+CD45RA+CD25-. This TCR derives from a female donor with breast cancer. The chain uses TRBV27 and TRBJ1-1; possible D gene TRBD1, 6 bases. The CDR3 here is CASSLTGAGIRTEAFF. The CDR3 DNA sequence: TGTGCCAGCAGTTTAACGGGGGCAGGGATTCGCACTGAAGCTTTCTTT.